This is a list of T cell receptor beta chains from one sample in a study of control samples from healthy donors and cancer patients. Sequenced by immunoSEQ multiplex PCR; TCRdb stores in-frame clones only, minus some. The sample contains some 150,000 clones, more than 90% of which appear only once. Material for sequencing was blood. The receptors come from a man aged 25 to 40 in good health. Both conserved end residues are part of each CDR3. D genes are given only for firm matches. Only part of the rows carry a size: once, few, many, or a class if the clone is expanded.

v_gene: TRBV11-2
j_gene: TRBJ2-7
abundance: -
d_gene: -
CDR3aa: CASSLVGGLEQYF
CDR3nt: TGTGCCAGCAGCTTAGTGGGGGGCCTCGAGCAGTACTTC

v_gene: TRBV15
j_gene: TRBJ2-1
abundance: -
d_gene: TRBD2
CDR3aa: CATSRERGGSPEQFF
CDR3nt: TGTGCCACCAGCAGAGAGCGGGGGGGCTCCCCCGAGCAGTTCTTC

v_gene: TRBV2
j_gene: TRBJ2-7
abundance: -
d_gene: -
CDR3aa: CASSKTETYEQYF
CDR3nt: TGTGCCAGCAGTAAGACCGAGACCTACGAGCAGTACTTC

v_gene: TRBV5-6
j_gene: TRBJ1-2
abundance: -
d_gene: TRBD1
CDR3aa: CASTGVLGGGYTF
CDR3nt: TGTGCCAGCACGGGAGTACTAGGGGGCGGCTACACCTTC

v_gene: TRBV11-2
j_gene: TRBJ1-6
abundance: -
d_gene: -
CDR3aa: CASSLGPGDPSPLHF
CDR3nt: TGTGCCAGCAGCCTGGGACCGGGAGACCCGTCACCCCTCCACTTT

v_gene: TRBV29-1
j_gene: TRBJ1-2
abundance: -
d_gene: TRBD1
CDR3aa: CSVDRDRAGYGYTF
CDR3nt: TGCAGCGTAGACCGGGACAGGGCTGGCTATGGCTACACCTTC

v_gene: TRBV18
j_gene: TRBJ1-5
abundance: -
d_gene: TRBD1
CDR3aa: CASPGTGGLYSNQPQHF
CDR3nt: TGTGCCAGCCCAGGGACAGGGGGGCTTTATAGCAATCAGCCCCAGCATTTT

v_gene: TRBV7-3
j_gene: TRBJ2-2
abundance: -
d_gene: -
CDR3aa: CASSATGGSNTGELFF
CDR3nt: TGTGCCAGCAGCGCGACAGGCGGGTCTAACACCGGGGAGCTGTTTTTT

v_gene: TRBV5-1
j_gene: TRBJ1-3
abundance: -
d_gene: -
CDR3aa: CASSLGVGVDTIYF
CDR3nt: TGCGCCAGCAGCTTGGGCGTGGGAGTGGACACCATATATTTT

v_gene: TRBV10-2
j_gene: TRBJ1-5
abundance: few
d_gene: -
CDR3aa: CASNQGNNQPQHF
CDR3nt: TGCGCCAGCAACCAGGGGAACAATCAGCCCCAGCATTTT

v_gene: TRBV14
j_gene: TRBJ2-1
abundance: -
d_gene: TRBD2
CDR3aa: CASSRIAGGSYNEQFF
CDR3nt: TGTGCCAGCAGCCGAATAGCGGGGGGGTCCTACAATGAGCAGTTCTTC

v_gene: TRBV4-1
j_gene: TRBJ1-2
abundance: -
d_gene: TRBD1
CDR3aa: CASSQGGGDGYTF
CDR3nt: TGCGCCAGCAGCCAAGGAGGGGGCGATGGCTACACCTTC

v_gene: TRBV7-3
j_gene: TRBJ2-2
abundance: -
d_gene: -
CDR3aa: CASSLDGTGELFF
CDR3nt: TGTGCCAGCAGCTTGGACGGCACCGGGGAGCTGTTTTTT

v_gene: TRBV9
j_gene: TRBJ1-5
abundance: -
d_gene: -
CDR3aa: CASSVGGAGNQPQHF
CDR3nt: TGTGCCAGCAGCGTAGGAGGGGCAGGCAATCAGCCCCAGCATTTT

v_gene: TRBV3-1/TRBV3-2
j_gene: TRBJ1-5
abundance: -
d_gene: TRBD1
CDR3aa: CASSDGTGYSNQPQHF
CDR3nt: TGTGCCAGCAGCGATGGGACAGGCTATAGCAATCAGCCCCAGCATTTT

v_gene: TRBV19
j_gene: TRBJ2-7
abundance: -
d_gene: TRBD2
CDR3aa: CASSAGTSLLEQYF
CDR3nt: TGTGCCAGTAGTGCGGGGACTAGCCTCCTCGAGCAGTACTTC

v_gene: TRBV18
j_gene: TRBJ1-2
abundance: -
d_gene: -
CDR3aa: CASSPAGQDYGYTF
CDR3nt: TGTGCCAGCTCGCCGGCAGGGCAGGACTATGGCTACACCTTC

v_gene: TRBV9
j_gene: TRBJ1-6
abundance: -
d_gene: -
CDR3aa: CASSLTGSSYNSPLHF
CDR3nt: TGTGCCAGCAGCCTCACAGGGAGCTCCTATAATTCACCCCTCCACTTT

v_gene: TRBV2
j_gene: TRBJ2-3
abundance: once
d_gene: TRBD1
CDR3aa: CASTPRTGDNTQYF
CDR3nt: TGTGCCAGCACTCCCCGGACAGGGGATAATACGCAGTATTTT

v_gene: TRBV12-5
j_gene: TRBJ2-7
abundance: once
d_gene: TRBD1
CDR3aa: CASGPTGGLYEQYF
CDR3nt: TGTGCTAGTGGTCCTACAGGGGGTCTTTACGAGCAGTACTTC

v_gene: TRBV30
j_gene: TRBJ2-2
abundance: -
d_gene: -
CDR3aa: CAWSKVPGELFF
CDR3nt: TGTGCCTGGAGTAAGGTTCCCGGGGAGCTGTTTTTT

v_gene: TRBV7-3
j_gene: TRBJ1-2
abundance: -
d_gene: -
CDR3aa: CASSEGRGLSYTF
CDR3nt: TGTGCCAGCAGCGAGGGGCGGGGATTGAGCTACACCTTC

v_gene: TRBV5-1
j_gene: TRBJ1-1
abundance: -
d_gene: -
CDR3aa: CASSLEAGSLEAFF
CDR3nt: TGCGCCAGCAGCTTGGAGGCAGGGAGTCTTGAAGCTTTCTTT